The subject of this entry is one TCR beta chain. This entry belongs to a study of T cells in Graves' hyperthyroidism and ophthalmopathy. CDR3 length: 18 residues. CDR1 MNHEY and CDR2 SMNVEV come from the germline V gene (reference sequence). V trimming: 6 bases; J trimming: 2 bases; junction bases outside the gene matches: 16. TCR beta CDR3 regions were amplified from RNA. The primer set for the first-round RT-PCR of the TCR CDR3 was HTBI. A single record per CDR3 protein comes from TCRdb applying MiXCR to the multiplex PCR reads. Of about 500,000 distinct CDR3 sequences in the sample, about 16% were seen once.

The sample taken for sequencing was blood. The V call is TRBV27, the J call TRBJ1-5, with 7 bases identical to TRBD1. This receptor was obtained from a woman between 25 and 40 years old with Graves' ophthalmopathy. This CDR3 reads CASSRHPTGVLGNQPQHF. The CDR3 nucleotides are TGTGCCAGCAGCCGTCATCCCACAGGGGTATTGGGCAATCAGCCCCAGCATTTT.